Each of the 15 T cell receptor beta chains below was sequenced from the same sample in a study of breast tumors, draining lymph nodes, adjacent tissues. TCRdb independently ran MiXCR on the multiplex PCR reads; one entry per CDR3 protein. This sample has some 130,000 distinct CDR3 sequences, with about 20% found just once. Breast cancer patients provided tissue from their axillary draining lymph nodes. The sequencing sample was made of axillary lymph node tissue. The receptors were gathered from a female donor with breast cancer. Some clones in this sample may be carry-over from other donors' samples.

This clonotype appeared many times. The chain is built from TRBV5-8 and TRBJ2-7; D perhaps matches TRBD2 (7 bases). The germline CDR1 and CDR2 sequences are SGHTS and YDEGEE. This CDR3 has 12 residues. V was cut by 5 bases and J by 3 bases, with 9 bases left in between. The DNA of the CDR3 is TGTGCCAGCAGGAGGGGGGGCTACGAGCAGTACTTC. This codes for CASRRGGYEQYF.

This clonotype was seen only a few times. This chain links TRBV6-5 with TRBJ1-2, with TRBD1 as a possible D gene (6 bases). Looked up from germline, CDR1 is MNHEY and CDR2 is SVGAGI. The CDR3 loop spans 13 amino acids. V was clipped by 4 bases and J by 7 bases, with 13 bases between them. CDR3 sequence reads: CASSLGDIGGYTF. CDR3 sequence (DNA): TGTGCCAGCAGTTTAGGGGACATAGGTGGCTACACCTTC.

The J gene is TRBJ2-2, the V gene TRBV6-5, with TRBD2 as a possible D gene (6 bases). This CDR3 comprises 15 residues. Looked up from germline, CDR1 is MNHEY and CDR2 is SVGAGI. Trimming took 8 bases from V and 5 from J, leaving 18 bases between them. CDR3: CASFTSRSWTGELFF. In nucleotides, the CDR3 is TGTGCCAGCTTTACTAGCAGGAGTTGGACCGGGGAGCTGTTTTTT.

This clonotype was found many times. Here the CDR3 reads CATSDPSGSGDEQFF. CDR3 DNA: TGTGCCACCAGTGACCCCAGCGGGAGTGGCGATGAGCAGTTCTTC. The gene calls are TRBV24-1 and TRBJ2-1; 8 positions agree with TRBD2. This CDR3 is 15 amino acids long. Trimming took 4 bases from V and 8 from J; bases not matched to a gene: 9. Germline loops: CDR1 KGHDR, CDR2 SFDVKD.

This chain links TRBV24-1 with TRBJ2-3, with 8 bases lining up with TRBD2. Germline V lookup: CDR1 KGHDR, CDR2 SFDVKD. The CDR3 loop spans 15 amino acids. This CDR3 is CAASDPSGSSDTQYF. CDR3 bases: TGTGCTGCCAGTGATCCCAGCGGGAGTTCAGATACGCAGTATTTT.

This clonotype was counted ten times or more. V gene TRBV3-1 combines with J gene TRBJ2-5; D is undetermined. V lost 1 base and J 5 bases, leaving 8 bases between the germline ends. Germline CDR1 LGHDT, CDR2 YNNKEL (reference sequence). This CDR3 is 13 amino acids long. CDR3 residues: CASSQVNEETQYF. The CDR3 region has the DNA TGTGCCAGCAGCCAAGTTAATGAGGAGACCCAGTACTTC.

This clonotype was counted between two and nine times. The chain employs TRBV6-5 and TRBJ2-6; D gene unclear. Trimming removed 2 bases from V and 4 bases from J, with 9 bases in between. The CDR3 is 15 residues long. Germline loops: CDR1 MNHEY, CDR2 SVGAGI. The CDR3 DNA reads as TGTGCCAGCAGTTACGCCGCAGTGGGGGCCAACGTCCTGACTTTC. Amino acids: CASSYAAVGANVLTF.

In this sample, this clonotype turned up many times. The chain couples TRBV12-3 or TRBV12-4 to TRBJ2-7, with D unclear. V was pared by 6 bases and J by 2 bases, with 8 bases between. The CDR3 runs 12 residues. The CDR3 nucleotides are TGTGCCAGCAGCCAGCACGCCTACGAGCAGTACTTC. It is translated as CASSQHAYEQYF.

This clonotype was seen at least ten times. The V gene is TRBV7-9, the J gene TRBJ2-1; perhaps TRBD2 as D (6 bases). Trimming took off 5 bases at V and 1 base at J, with 18 bases between the two ends. The CDR3 runs 17 residues. Germline CDR1 and CDR2: SEHNR and FQNEAQ (reference sequence). Written as DNA, the CDR3 is TGTGCCAGCAGCCCAGACTTTACTAGCCCGTCCTACAATGAGCAGTTCTTC. It codes for CASSPDFTSPSYNEQFF.

Only a few counts were recorded for this clonotype. J is TRBJ1-6 and V is TRBV27, with TRBD1 matching 9 bases. After removal of 5 bases from V and 7 bases from J, the junction contained 18 bases not matched to a gene. There are 19 residues in the CDR3. Germline V lookup: CDR1 MNHEY, CDR2 SMNVEV (reference sequence). CDR3 region: CASSLTGGGSLIVNSPLHF. DNA for the CDR3: TGTGCCAGCAGTCTAACAGGGGGCGGATCTCTTATAGTAAATTCACCCCTCCACTTT.

This clonotype was found many times. The CDR3 reads CSAGTGTGTYEQYF. CDR3 nucleotides: TGCAGTGCTGGCACCGGGACAGGGACCTACGAGCAGTACTTC. The chain combines TRBV20-1 with TRBJ2-7; 9 positions match TRBD1. Unmatched junction bases numbered 7, after V lost 5 bases and J lost 2 bases. Per the germline V gene, CDR1 is DFQATT and CDR2 is SNEGSKA (reference sequence). This CDR3 comprises 14 residues.

This clonotype was counted many times. The J gene is TRBJ1-6, the V gene TRBV4-1; D gene ambiguous. Germline CDR1 is MGHRA and CDR2 is YSYEKL. This CDR3 contains 16 residues. V dropped 4 bases and J dropped 7 bases, with 17 bases sitting between them. The CDR3, as DNA: TGCGCCAGCAGCCCACTGATGAAGGGAGGGAATTCACCCCTCCACTTT. Protein product: CASSPLMKGGNSPLHF.

The chain has TRBV28 and TRBJ1-5; D uncertain. The CDR3 contains 15 residues. CDR1 and CDR2 from the germline V gene are MDHEN and SYDVKM. Trimming took 2 bases from V and 2 from J, leaving 10 bases between them. CDR3 in amino acids: CASSLRGSGNQPQHF. For the CDR3, the DNA is TGTGCCAGCAGTTTACGCGGGTCGGGCAATCAGCCCCAGCATTTT.

This clonotype was observed a few times. This chain links TRBV3-1 with TRBJ2-3, with TRBD2 matching 9 bases. The CDR3 contains 16 residues. The germline CDR1 and CDR2 sequences are LGHDT and YNNKEL (reference sequence). V dropped 4 bases and J dropped 2; count of bases not matched to a gene: 7. CDR3 residues: CASSPLRGGSTDTQYF. As DNA, the CDR3 is TGTGCCAGCAGCCCTCTGCGGGGGGGTTCCACAGATACGCAGTATTTT.

This clonotype has only a few counts. The chain couples TRBV30 to TRBJ1-5, with D possibly matching TRBD1 (6 bases). Trimming stripped 0 bases from V and 7 bases from J, with 10 bases between. CDR1 GTSNPN and CDR2 SVGIG come from the germline V gene (reference sequence). The CDR3 contains 13 residues. CDR3 DNA: TGTGCCTGGAGTGTACAGGGCAGGCAGCCCCAGCATTTT. Translation gives CAWSVQGRQPQHF.